This paragraph covers one T cell receptor beta chain sequence. Its antigen remains unidentified. This sample was taken from a study of OX40 agonist ivuxolimab in advanced cancers. Study information: Allowance was made for prior anti-PD-1, anti-PD-L1 or anti-CTLA-4 therapy, and about 37% had some.

Assay: immunoSEQ multiplex PCR; the TCRdb copy retains only in-frame clones and omits some. The sample holds 45,000 to 75,000 clones; 79% are singletons and the top ten take more than 0.9%. The study's findings and limits: CD4+ and CD8+ blood T cells expanded clonally by week 6 at 0.1 to 3.0 mg/kg. Among T cells, CD8+ cells averaged more expanded clones than CD4+ cells.

Germline-derived CDR1 and CDR2 are SEHNR and FQNEAQ (reference sequence). With 5 bases removed from V and 3 bases from J, the gap between germline ends came to 13 bases. CDR3 size: 15 residues. The sequencing here drew on CD4+ or CD8+ T cells sorted from blood, taken in a trial of the OX40 agonist ivuxolimab. The sequence was collected from an adult with an advanced solid tumor such as melanoma, head and neck, liver or kidney cancer. The rearrangement joins TRBV7-9 to TRBJ2-2; maybe TRBD2 (6 bases). The CDR3 DNA sequence: TGTGCCAGCAGCCAGCAGGGAGGAGACACCGGGGAGCTGTTTTTT. Translated: CASSQQGGDTGELFF.